Included here is one T cell receptor beta chain sequence, with context. Antigen: not known. The CDR3 totals 15 residues. V shed 3 bases and J 6 bases; nucleotides not matched to a gene: 6. The germline V gene encodes CDR1 SGHTA and CDR2 FQGNSA. The data derive from a study of circulating and synovial CD4+ cells in juvenile arthritis. Study-wide findings and caveats: Overlap with synovium rose as more T cells were sequenced. The pathogenic-like versus bulk T cell difference escaped Vbeta family analysis. T cell genome counts differed by at least an order of magnitude between CPL and CD4 samples. Some such blood samples were as oligoclonal as synovium.

Sequenced by immunoSEQ multiplex PCR; TCRdb stores in-frame clones only, minus some. The data contain around 17,000 clones, under 95% of them singletons. The chain carries TRBV7-2 and TRBJ2-1, with 9 bases lining up with TRBD2. This clonotype was obtained from a human donor with juvenile idiopathic arthritis. The sequencing input was CD4+ T cells from blood. The CDR3 loop reads CASSFAGGQLNEQFF. The CDR3 nucleotides read TGTGCCAGCAGCTTCGCGGGGGGGCAGCTCAATGAGCAGTTCTTC.